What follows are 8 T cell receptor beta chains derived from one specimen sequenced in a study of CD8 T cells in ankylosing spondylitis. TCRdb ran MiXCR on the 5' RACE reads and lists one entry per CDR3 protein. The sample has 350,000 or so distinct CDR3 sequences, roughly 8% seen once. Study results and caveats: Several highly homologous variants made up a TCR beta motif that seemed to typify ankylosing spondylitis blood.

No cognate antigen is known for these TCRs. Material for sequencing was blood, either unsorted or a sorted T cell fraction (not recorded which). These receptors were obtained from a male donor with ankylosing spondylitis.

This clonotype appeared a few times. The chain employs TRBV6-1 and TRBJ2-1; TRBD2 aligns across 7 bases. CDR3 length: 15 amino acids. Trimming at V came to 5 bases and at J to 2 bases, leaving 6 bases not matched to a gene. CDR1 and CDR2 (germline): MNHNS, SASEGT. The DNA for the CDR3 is TGTGCCAGCAGTAAAGAGCGGGATGCCTACAATGAGCAGTTCTTC. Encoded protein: CASSKERDAYNEQFF.

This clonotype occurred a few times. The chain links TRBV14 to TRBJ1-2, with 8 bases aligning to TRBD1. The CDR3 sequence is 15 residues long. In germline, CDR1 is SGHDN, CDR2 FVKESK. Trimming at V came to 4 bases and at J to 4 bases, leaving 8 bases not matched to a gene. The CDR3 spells CASSPGQERVYGYTF. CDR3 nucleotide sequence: TGTGCCAGCAGCCCGGGACAGGAAAGGGTCTATGGCTACACCTTC. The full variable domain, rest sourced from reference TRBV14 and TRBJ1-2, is EAGVTQFPSHSVIEKGQTVTLRCDPISGHDNLYWYRRVMGKEIKFLLHFVKESKQDESGMPNNRFLAERTGGTYSTLKVQPAELEDSGVYFCASSPGQERVYGYTFGSGTRLTVV.

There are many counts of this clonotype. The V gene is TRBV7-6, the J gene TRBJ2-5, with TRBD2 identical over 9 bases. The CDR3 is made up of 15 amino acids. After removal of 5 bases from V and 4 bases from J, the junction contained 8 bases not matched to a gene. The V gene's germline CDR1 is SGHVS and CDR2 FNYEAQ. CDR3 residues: CASSLSGTSIETQYF. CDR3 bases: TGTGCCAGCAGCCTCAGCGGGACTAGCATAGAGACCCAGTACTTC.

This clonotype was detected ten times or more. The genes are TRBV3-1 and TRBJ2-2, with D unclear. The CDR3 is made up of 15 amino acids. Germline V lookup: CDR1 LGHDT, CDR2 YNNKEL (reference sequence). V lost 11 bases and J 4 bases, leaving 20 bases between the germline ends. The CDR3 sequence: CASNRARGATGELFF. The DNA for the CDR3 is TGTGCCTCCAACCGGGCCAGAGGAGCCACCGGGGAGCTGTTTTTT.

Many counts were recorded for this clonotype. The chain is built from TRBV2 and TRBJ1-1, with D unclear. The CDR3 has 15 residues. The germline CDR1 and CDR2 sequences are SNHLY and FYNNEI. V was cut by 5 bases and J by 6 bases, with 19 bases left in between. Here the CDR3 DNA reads TGTGCCAGCAGTCTAAGCCGGGCCCCGGGCGCTGAAGCTTTCTTT. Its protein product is CASSLSRAPGAEAFF.

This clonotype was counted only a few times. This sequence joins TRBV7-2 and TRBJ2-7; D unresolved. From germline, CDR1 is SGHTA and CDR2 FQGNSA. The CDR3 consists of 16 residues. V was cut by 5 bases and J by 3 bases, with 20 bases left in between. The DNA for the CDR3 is TGTGCCAGCAGCGTCGGATCAACTCGCGAAGGCTACGAGCAGTACTTC. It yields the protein CASSVGSTREGYEQYF.

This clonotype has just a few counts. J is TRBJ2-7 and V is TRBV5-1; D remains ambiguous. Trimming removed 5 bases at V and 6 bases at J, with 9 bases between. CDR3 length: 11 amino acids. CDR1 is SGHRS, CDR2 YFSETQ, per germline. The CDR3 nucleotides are TGCGCCAGCAGTTCAGGAATCGAGCAGTACTTC. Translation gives CASSSGIEQYF.

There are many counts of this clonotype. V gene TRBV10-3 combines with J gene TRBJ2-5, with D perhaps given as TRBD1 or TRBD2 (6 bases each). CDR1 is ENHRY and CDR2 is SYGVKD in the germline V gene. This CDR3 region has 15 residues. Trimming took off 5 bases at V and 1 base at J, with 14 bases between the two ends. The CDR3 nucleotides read TGTGCCATCAGTCGGGGAAGGGGGGTCCAAGAGACCCAGTACTTC. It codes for CAISRGRGVQETQYF.